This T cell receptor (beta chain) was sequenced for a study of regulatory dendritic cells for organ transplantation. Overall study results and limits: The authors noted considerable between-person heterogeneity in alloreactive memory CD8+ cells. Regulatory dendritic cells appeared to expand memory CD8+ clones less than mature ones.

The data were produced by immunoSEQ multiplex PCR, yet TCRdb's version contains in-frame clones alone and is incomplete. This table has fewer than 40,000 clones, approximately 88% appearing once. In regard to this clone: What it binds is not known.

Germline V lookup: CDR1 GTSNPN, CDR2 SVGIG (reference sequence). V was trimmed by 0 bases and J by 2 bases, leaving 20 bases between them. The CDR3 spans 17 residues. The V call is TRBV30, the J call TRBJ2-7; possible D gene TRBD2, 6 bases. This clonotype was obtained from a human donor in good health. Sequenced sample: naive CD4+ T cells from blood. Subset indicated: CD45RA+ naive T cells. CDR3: CAWSVPPWGGRPYEQYF. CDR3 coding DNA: TGTGCCTGGAGTGTACCACCGTGGGGAGGCCGGCCCTACGAGCAGTACTTC.